This TCR beta chain was documented in a study of T cells in Graves' hyperthyroidism and ophthalmopathy. This clonotype has a single count. Germline loops: CDR1 LNHDA, CDR2 SQIVND (reference sequence). The CDR3 loop spans 14 amino acids. V gave up 6 bases and J gave up 1 base, with 12 bases separating them. Using RNA transcripts as the source, TCR beta CDR3 regions were amplified. Researchers ran a first-round RT-PCR on the TCR CDR3 using the HTBI primer set. TCRdb processed the multiplex PCR reads anew with MiXCR; each CDR3 protein has one entry. Here the sample spans about 560,000 distinct CDR3 sequences, about half being singletons. Pregnant or lactating patients were excluded, as were those with uncontrolled infection or other autoimmune disease.

The rearrangement uses TRBV19 and TRBJ1-2; TRBD1 is a possible D gene (6 bases). The receptor's source is a woman aged 18-30 years with Graves' hyperthyroidism. Sequencing was performed on peripheral blood or thyroid tissue (not recorded which). The CDR3 loop is CASSPPGHNYGYTF. The CDR3 DNA sequence: TGTGCCAGTAGCCCCCCGGGACATAACTATGGCTACACCTTC.